The 21 T cell receptor beta chains reported below all come from one sample, sequenced in a study of T cells expressing NK-cell markers. TCRdb processed the 5' RACE reads again and assigns one entry to each CDR3 protein, with no DNA. This repertoire comprises approximately 550,000 distinct CDR3 sequences; its ten largest clones make up approximately 3.6%. Sequencing was done on a sample of blood T cells: a sorted CD56 or NKG2C T cell subset, CD4+ or CD8+ T cells, or bulk PBMC T cells (not recorded which). These receptors were collected from a man younger than 30 in good health.

The genes are TRBV5-1 and TRBJ1-4. Germline V gives CDR1 SGHRS, CDR2 YFSETQ. This CDR3 has 17 residues. CDR3 loop: CASSFGLLGSSNEKLFF.

The V call is TRBV15, the J call TRBJ2-7; TCRdb designates TRBD1, a call that cannot be tested without DNA. The CDR3 covers 17 residues. Looked up from germline, CDR1 is LNHNV and CDR2 is YYDKDF (reference sequence). Here the CDR3 reads CATSRGLTGTLSYEQYF. The entire variable domain, with the rest obtained from reference TRBV15 and TRBJ2-7, is as follows: DAMVIQNPRYQVTQFGKPVTLSCSQTLNHNVMYWYQQKSSQAPKLLFHYYDKDFNNEADTPDNFQSRRPNTSFCFLDIRSPGLGDTAMYLCATSRGLTGTLSYEQYFGPGTRLTVT.

The genes are TRBV12-3 or TRBV12-4 and TRBJ2-2; TCRdb outputs TRBD1, but without DNA this stays unchecked. The CDR3 is 11 residues long. CDR3 region: CATQGAGELFF.

The gene calls are TRBV10-1 and TRBJ1-4; the TRBD1 assignment by TCRdb is unverifiable without DNA. Germline V gives CDR1 WNHNN, CDR2 SYGVQD (reference sequence). The CDR3 runs to 17 residues. CDR3 residues: CASNTVRDTATNEKLFF.

The chain links TRBV12-3 or TRBV12-4 to TRBJ2-1; TCRdb's D call of TRBD2 is untestable without DNA. The CDR3 contains 17 residues. This chain's CDR3 is CASSPGVWPGLRNEQFF.

The gene calls are TRBV3-1 and TRBJ1-4; TCRdb gives TRBD1 as the D gene, but with no DNA this cannot be confirmed. CDR1 and CDR2 (germline): LGHDT, YNNKEL (reference sequence). The CDR3 spans 16 residues. CDR3 loop: CASSRNPTGPGEKLFF. Complete variable domain (other parts from reference TRBV3-1 and TRBJ1-4): DTAVSQTPKYLVTQMGNDKSIKCEQNLGHDTMYWYKQDSKKFLKIMFSYNNKELIINETVPNRFSPKSPDKAHLNLHINSLELGDSAVYFCASSRNPTGPGEKLFFGSGTQLSVL.

The gene calls are TRBV5-6 and TRBJ2-1; TCRdb lists TRBD2, though no DNA is available to test this call. CDR1 is SGHDT and CDR2 is YYEEEE in the germline V gene. The CDR3 sequence is 14 residues long. CDR3: CASSPPLSGAEQFF.

This chain links TRBV19 with TRBJ2-2. The CDR3 is made up of 13 amino acids. CDR1 LNHDA and CDR2 SQIVND come from the germline V gene (reference sequence). CDR3 residues: CASSGWSGGELFF.

The chain recombines TRBV12-3 or TRBV12-4 with TRBJ2-5. The CDR3 extends over 13 amino acids. The CDR3 loop reads CASRSSGRGTQYF.

The CDR3 is CSVGRLRGSTDTQYF. V is TRBV29-1 and J is TRBJ2-3; TCRdb returns TRBD1, unconfirmable since there is no DNA. The CDR3 has 15 amino acids. The germline CDR1 and CDR2 sequences are SQVTM and ANQGSEA.

The chain combines TRBV12-5 with TRBJ2-3; TCRdb gives TRBD2 as the D gene, but with no DNA this cannot be confirmed. The CDR3 contains 16 residues. Germline lookup yields CDR1 LGHNT and CDR2 FRNRAP. Here the CDR3 reads CASGRPGLADTDTQYF. Using reference TRBV12-5 and TRBJ2-3 for the parts outside the CDR3, the full variable domain is DARVTQTPRHKVTEMGQEVTMRCQPILGHNTVFWYRQTMMQGLELLAYFRNRAPLDDSGMPKDRFSAEMPDATLATLKIQPSEPRDSAVYFCASGRPGLADTDTQYFGPGTRLTVL.

The V and J genes are TRBV28 and TRBJ1-6. The CDR3 spans 16 residues. Germline assignment: CDR1 MDHEN and CDR2 SYDVKM. Here the CDR3 reads CASSTTGGSYNSPLHF.

This chain links TRBV29-1 with TRBJ2-1; TCRdb indicates TRBD1, and absent DNA this call remains unverified. Germline V lookup: CDR1 SQVTM, CDR2 ANQGSEA. The CDR3 is made up of 13 amino acids. The CDR3 reads CSSRDGLFNEQFF.

This chain links TRBV7-8 with TRBJ1-1; TCRdb designates TRBD1, a call that cannot be tested without DNA. CDR1 and CDR2 (germline): SGHVS, FQNEAQ. The CDR3 is 14 amino acids. CDR3 sequence: CASSSGWGLTEAFF.

The rearrangement links TRBV7-9 to TRBJ2-3; TCRdb picks TRBD1, but there is no DNA to check that call. CDR1 is SEHNR and CDR2 is FQNEAQ in the germline V gene (reference sequence). This CDR3 region has 15 residues. The CDR3 protein is CASSLEGTYTDTQYF. The full variable domain, with the rest looked up from reference TRBV7-9 and TRBJ2-3, is DTGVSQNPRHKITKRGQNVTFRCDPISEHNRLYWYRQTLGQGPEFLTYFQNEAQLEKSRLLSDRFSAERPKGSFSTLEIQRTEQGDSAMYLCASSLEGTYTDTQYFGPGTRLTVL.

The chain has TRBV12-3 or TRBV12-4 and TRBJ2-1. This CDR3 has 11 amino acids. CDR3 residues: CASSYNNEQFF.

The chain employs TRBV7-3 and TRBJ2-3. The CDR3 is 13 amino acids. From germline, CDR1 is SGHTA and CDR2 FQGTGA. The CDR3 reads CASSTPNGDTQYF.

The J gene is TRBJ1-1, the V gene TRBV5-1. The CDR3 sequence is 14 residues long. Germline V gene data show CDR1 as SGHRS and CDR2 as YFSETQ. This CDR3 is CASSLVSGPDEAFF.

The rearrangement links TRBV29-1 to TRBJ2-1; TCRdb proposes TRBD2, but this gene call is untestable without DNA. This CDR3 contains 16 residues. In germline, CDR1 is SQVTM, CDR2 ANQGSEA. This chain's CDR3 is CSVLLFGLAGREEQFF.

V usage is TRBV4-3 and J usage is TRBJ2-3; TCRdb calls TRBD2, which cannot be checked without DNA. CDR3 length: 17 amino acids. Per the germline V gene, CDR1 is LGHNA and CDR2 is YSLEER. Here the CDR3 reads CASSQGGGRATMDTQYF.

V is TRBV20-1 and J is TRBJ1-4; checking the TCRdb D call of TRBD1 is not possible without DNA. The CDR3 has 18 amino acids. Germline values: CDR1 DFQATT, CDR2 SNEGSKA (reference sequence). CDR3 amino acids: CSARGTGTGGNPNEKLFF.